This is a list of T cell receptor beta chains from one sample in a study of molecular identifiers for immune sequencing clone quantification. TCRdb recomputed calls from the PCR reads with MiXCR, one row per CDR3 protein. The data contain some 580,000 distinct CDR3 sequences, 25% of them singletons. Sequencing was carried out using naive CD8+ T cells from blood, with Jurkat cell RNA spiked in. These receptors were collected from a human donor in good health. Some libraries in this study had Jurkat cell RNA spiked in. CDR3s include the opening cysteine and the closing phenylalanine or tryptophan. Each record gives: D gene, clone size, V gene, J gene, CDR3 protein, CDR3 DNA. The D gene is left open where the match is weak. For some rows the clone size is stated as once, few or many, or as a class when expanded; others skip it.

D gene: .
clone size: .
V gene: TRBV15
J gene: TRBJ1-5
CDR3 protein: CATWDRSNQPQHF
CDR3 DNA: TGTGCCACCTGGGACCGGAGTAATCAGCCCCAGCATTTT

D gene: TRBD1
clone size: few
V gene: TRBV28
J gene: TRBJ1-2
CDR3 protein: CASSFDLTGASYGYTF
CDR3 DNA: TGTGCCAGCAGTTTCGACTTGACAGGGGCAAGCTATGGCTACACCTTC

D gene: TRBD2
clone size: many
V gene: TRBV6-1
J gene: TRBJ2-3
CDR3 protein: CASILTSGGARDTQYF
CDR3 DNA: TGTGCCAGCATCCTGACTAGCGGGGGGGCCCGGGATACGCAGTATTTT

D gene: TRBD2
clone size: many
V gene: TRBV12-3/TRBV12-4
J gene: TRBJ2-2
CDR3 protein: CASSAAGEGTGELFF
CDR3 DNA: TGTGCCAGCAGCGCAGCGGGAGAGGGGACCGGGGAGCTGTTTTTT

D gene: TRBD1
clone size: .
V gene: TRBV20-1
J gene: TRBJ2-7
CDR3 protein: CSARNRDSSSYVQYF
CDR3 DNA: TGCAGTGCTAGAAATAGGGACAGCAGCTCCTACGTGCAGTACTTC

D gene: .
clone size: many
V gene: TRBV20-1
J gene: TRBJ1-5
CDR3 protein: CSAKPRTNSNQPQHF
CDR3 DNA: TGCAGTGCGAAACCCAGGACAAATTCAAATCAGCCCCAGCATTTT

D gene: .
clone size: .
V gene: TRBV21-1
J gene: TRBJ2-7
CDR3 protein: CASSKQWTGGIYEQYF
CDR3 DNA: TGTGCCAGCAGCAAACAATGGACAGGGGGCATCTACGAGCAGTACTTC

D gene: .
clone size: .
V gene: TRBV19
J gene: TRBJ1-5
CDR3 protein: CASSSVGGDPPQHF
CDR3 DNA: TGTGCCAGTAGTAGTGTGGGGGGCGATCCGCCCCAGCATTTT

D gene: TRBD1
clone size: .
V gene: TRBV15
J gene: TRBJ2-5
CDR3 protein: CATGRPDRGLETQYF
CDR3 DNA: TGTGCCACCGGCCGCCCGGACAGGGGTTTAGAGACCCAGTACTTC

D gene: .
clone size: many
V gene: TRBV3-1
J gene: TRBJ2-7
CDR3 protein: CASSPGVPYEQYF
CDR3 DNA: TGTGCCAGCAGCCCCGGGGTACCTTACGAGCAGTACTTC